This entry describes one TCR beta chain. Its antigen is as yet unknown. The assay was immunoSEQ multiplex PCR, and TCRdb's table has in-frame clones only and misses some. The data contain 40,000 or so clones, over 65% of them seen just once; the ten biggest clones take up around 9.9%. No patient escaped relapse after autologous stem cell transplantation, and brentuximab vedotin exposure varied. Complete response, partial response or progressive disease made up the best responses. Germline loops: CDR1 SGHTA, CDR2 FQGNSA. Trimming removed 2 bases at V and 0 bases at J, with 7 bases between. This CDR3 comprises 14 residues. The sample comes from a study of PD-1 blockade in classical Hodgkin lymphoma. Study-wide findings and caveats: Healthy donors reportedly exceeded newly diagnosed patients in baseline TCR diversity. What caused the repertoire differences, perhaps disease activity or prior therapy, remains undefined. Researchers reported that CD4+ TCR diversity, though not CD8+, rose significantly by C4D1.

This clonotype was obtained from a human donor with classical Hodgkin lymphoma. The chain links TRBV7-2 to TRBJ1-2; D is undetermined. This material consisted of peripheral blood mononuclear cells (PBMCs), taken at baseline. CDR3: CASSLLSTNYGYTF. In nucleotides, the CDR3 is TGTGCCAGCAGCTTACTATCGACTAACTATGGCTACACCTTC.